This T cell receptor (beta chain) was observed in a study of T cells in Graves' hyperthyroidism and ophthalmopathy. Whole-study results and caveats: Blood held most thyroid clonotypes expanded above 0.001 frequency.

Researchers defined stable Graves' hyperthyroidism as no ophthalmopathy progression within 18 months. Pregnant or lactating patients were excluded, as were those with uncontrolled infection or other autoimmune disease. In making diagnoses, clinical symptoms, serum thyroxine and TRAb, thyroid ultrasound and orbital computed tomography were all used. There were TCR beta CDR3 regions amplified from RNA transcripts. The TCR CDR3 first-round RT-PCR relied on the HTBI primer set. TCRdb used MiXCR to reprocess the multiplex PCR reads, holding one entry per CDR3 protein. The table includes fewer than 900,000 distinct CDR3 sequences, about 16% detected once. The CDR3 length is 14 residues. V lost 0 bases, J lost 4 bases, and 4 bases stayed unmatched. In germline, CDR1 is SGDLS, CDR2 YYNGEE. On this clonotype itself: The antigen is undetermined.

This receptor was taken from a man aged 18 to 30 with Graves' hyperthyroidism. Sequencing was done on a sample of blood. This chain connects TRBV9 to TRBJ2-7, with 7 nucleotides matching TRBD2. The chain's CDR3 is CASSVGGSAYEQYF. Written as DNA, the CDR3 is TGTGCCAGCAGCGTAGGCGGGAGCGCGTACGAGCAGTACTTC.